The rows below give T cell receptor beta chains drawn from one sample of a study of naive and memory T cell subsets. One entry per CDR3 protein results from TCRdb running MiXCR on the UMI-ligation and nested PCR reads. This sample has 140,000 to 150,000 distinct CDR3 sequences, with approximately 15% found just once. The sequencing sample was made of naive CD4+ T cells from blood. Receptors were obtained from a human donor in good health. Both conserved end residues are part of each CDR3. Each record gives: D gene, J gene, V gene, clone size, CDR3 DNA, CDR3 protein. D genes are given only for firm matches. Size tells how often a clone was seen (once, few, many) or the class of an expanded clone, and some rows leave it out.

>TRBD2|TRBJ2-3|TRBV20-1|few
TGCAGCTTAGGGCCGGCTACTAGCGTTGGAGATACGCAGTATTTT
CSLGPATSVGDTQYF
>TRBD2|TRBJ2-3|TRBV2|-
TGTGCCAGCAGCGTGGGAGGGCCGGATACGCAGTATTTT
CASSVGGPDTQYF
>-|TRBJ2-1|TRBV30|few
TGTGCCTGGAGTTTCATCGATGAGCAGTTCTTC
CAWSFIDEQFF
>-|TRBJ1-1|TRBV27|once
TGTGCCAGCAGTTCGGGACGGAACACTGAAGCTTTCTTT
CASSSGRNTEAFF
>-|TRBJ1-1|TRBV11-2|few
TGTGCCAGCAGCTTACGACAGATACACTTTGAAGCTTTCTTT
CASSLRQIHFEAFF
>TRBD1|TRBJ1-5|TRBV7-8|few
TGTGCCAGCAGCTCAGGGACAGGGCCCTTTAATCAGCCCCAGCATTTT
CASSSGTGPFNQPQHF
>-|TRBJ2-1|TRBV4-2|few
TGTGCCAGCAGCCAAGAATCAGCCCACAATGAGCAGTTCTTC
CASSQESAHNEQFF
>-|TRBJ2-1|TRBV24-1|few
TGTGCCACCAGTGACCCCGGGGGTCCAGACAATGAGCAGTTCTTC
CATSDPGGPDNEQFF
>-|TRBJ2-3|TRBV5-6|many
TGTGCCAGCAGCCTCGCTAGCACAGATACGCAGTATTTT
CASSLASTDTQYF
>TRBD1|TRBJ2-5|TRBV20-1|few
TGCAGTGCTTCAGGACAGGGGGCTCAAGAGACCCAGTACTTC
CSASGQGAQETQYF
>-|TRBJ2-7|TRBV5-1|-
TGCGCCAGCAGCTTGTTACGGGGCAGCTCCTACGAGCAGTACTTC
CASSLLRGSSYEQYF
>TRBD1|TRBJ2-5|TRBV7-9|-
TGTGCCAGCAGCTCGCCTCACAGGGGGAACCAAGAGACCCAGTACTTC
CASSSPHRGNQETQYF
>TRBD2|TRBJ2-4|TRBV12-3/TRBV12-4|few
TGTGCCAGCAGGGAGCGGGACCCGCGACTAGCTGGGTACATTCAGTACTTC
CASRERDPRLAGYIQYF
>-|TRBJ1-4|TRBV24-1|few
TGTGCCACCAGTGATTTGTCCAGGGGTTGGGGAGAAAAACTGTTTTTT
CATSDLSRGWGEKLFF
>TRBD1|TRBJ1-1|TRBV28|-
TGTGCCAGCAGTCCCGGGACATCGAGACAGGGCGAAGCTTTCTTT
CASSPGTSRQGEAFF
>-|TRBJ2-1|TRBV12-3/TRBV12-4|many
TGTGCCAGCAGAGCCAGGGGACCCGATGAGCAGTTCTTC
CASRARGPDEQFF
>-|TRBJ1-5|TRBV20-1|-
TGCAGTGCTAGTACCACAGGGAGCAATCAGCCCCAGCATTTT
CSASTTGSNQPQHF
>-|TRBJ2-5|TRBV7-2|-
TGTGCCAGCAGCTTACTTAGTGAGACCCAGTACTTC
CASSLLSETQYF
>-|TRBJ2-3|TRBV11-2|few
TGTGCCAGCAGCTTGGGTCCTTATACAGATACGCAGTATTTT
CASSLGPYTDTQYF
>TRBD2|TRBJ2-7|TRBV19|-
TGTGCCAGTAGTATAACTAGCGGAACCTACGAGCAGTACTTC
CASSITSGTYEQYF
>-|TRBJ1-1|TRBV5-1|many
TGCGCCAGCAGCTTTGAGAACACTGAAGCTTTCTTT
CASSFENTEAFF
>TRBD1|TRBJ1-1|TRBV12-3/TRBV12-4|-
TGTGCCAGCAGTTTTCTTGAGACAGGGACCGAAGCTTTCTTT
CASSFLETGTEAFF
>-|TRBJ2-3|TRBV6-4|-
TGTGCCAGCAGTGACTCACACAGCACAGATACGCAGTATTTT
CASSDSHSTDTQYF
>TRBD2|TRBJ2-1|TRBV18|few
TGTGCCAGCTCACCCCCGGTGGTAGCGGGGACATACAATGAGCAGTTCTTC
CASSPPVVAGTYNEQFF
>-|TRBJ1-5|TRBV7-9|many
TGTGCCAGCAGCCCCACAGGGATCGTCAATCAGCCCCAGCATTTT
CASSPTGIVNQPQHF